Listed below are T cell receptor beta chains from one sample, sequenced in a study of shared clonotypes between healthy human individuals. TCRdb's copy holds only in-frame clones and misses some; the assay was immunoSEQ multiplex PCR. The sample records approximately 350,000 clones, roughly 96% being singletons. The sample taken for sequencing was memory CD8+ T cells sorted from blood. The receptor set was obtained from a man aged 30 to 45 in good health. The CDR3 runs from the conserved cysteine through the conserved F or W. D genes are given only for firm matches. A clone size is listed for some rows: how often the clone was seen (once, few, many), or a class if it is expanded.

clone_size	v_call	d_call	j_call	cdr3_length	cdr3_aa	cdr3_nt
-	TRBV2	TRBD1	TRBJ2-1	14	CASITGTGFNEQFF	TGTGCCAGCATCACAGGGACAGGTTTCAATGAGCAGTTCTTC
-	TRBV6-6	-	TRBJ2-7	15	CASSYYVDRSYEQYF	TGTGCCAGCAGTTACTACGTCGACAGGTCCTACGAGCAGTACTTC
-	TRBV6-5	TRBD1	TRBJ1-3	13	CASSGTDGNTIYF	TGTGCCAGCAGCGGGACAGATGGAAACACCATATATTTT
-	TRBV5-1	TRBD1	TRBJ1-1	16	CASSLWGTEMNTEAFF	TGCGCCAGCAGCTTGTGGGGGACAGAGATGAACACTGAAGCTTTCTTT
-	TRBV20-1	-	TRBJ1-2	11	CSARISYGYTF	TGCAGTGCTAGGATTAGCTATGGCTACACCTTC
-	TRBV6-5	-	TRBJ1-5	12	CATRTGARPQHF	TGTGCCACCAGGACGGGAGCTCGGCCCCAGCATTTT
-	TRBV6-6	-	TRBJ1-1	14	CASSWAGLTPEAFF	TGTGCCAGCAGTTGGGCAGGGCTTACACCTGAAGCTTTCTTT
-	TRBV29-1	TRBD2	TRBJ2-7	16	CSVEGLAGGKSYEQYF	TGCAGCGTGGAGGGACTAGCGGGAGGGAAGTCCTACGAGCAGTACTTC
-	TRBV10-3	-	TRBJ1-2	13	CAIDSGSNYGYTF	TGTGCCATCGACTCGGGCTCTAACTATGGCTACACCTTC
-	TRBV5-1	-	TRBJ1-2	15	CASSLALAGNYGYTF	TGCGCCAGCAGCTTGGCCTTGGCAGGGAACTATGGCTACACCTTC
once	TRBV5-4	TRBD2	TRBJ2-2	15	CASSELAGTTGELFF	TGTGCCAGCAGCGAACTAGCGGGAACCACCGGGGAGCTGTTTTTT
-	TRBV19	TRBD1	TRBJ1-1	18	CASSIRGGQGVRDTEAFF	TGTGCCAGTAGTATACGAGGGGGACAGGGAGTGCGGGACACTGAAGCTTTCTTT
-	TRBV2	TRBD2	TRBJ2-2	16	CASSIEGGRKAGELFF	TGTGCCAGCAGTATTGAGGGCGGGAGAAAGGCCGGGGAGCTGTTTTTT
-	TRBV4-1	TRBD2	TRBJ2-1	15	CASSQVGTSSNEQFF	TGCGCCAGCAGCCAAGTTGGGACTAGTAGCAATGAGCAGTTCTTC
-	TRBV4-1	-	TRBJ2-5	13	CASSQGVGETQYF	TGCGCCAGCAGCCAAGGGGTCGGCGAGACCCAGTACTTC
-	TRBV7-9	TRBD2	TRBJ2-7	14	CASSLLAGFYEQYF	TGTGCCAGCAGCCTTTTAGCGGGATTCTACGAGCAGTACTTC
-	TRBV7-6	TRBD2	TRBJ2-3	18	CASSLADGGLAVTDTQYF	TGTGCCAGCAGCTTAGCGGATGGTGGACTAGCGGTCACAGATACGCAGTATTTT
-	TRBV5-1	TRBD2	TRBJ2-7	17	CASSLTSGGSHSYEQYF	TGCGCCAGCAGCTTGACTAGCGGGGGGTCCCACTCCTACGAGCAGTACTTC
once	TRBV9	-	TRBJ2-1	18	CASSVAVAGGRAYNEQFF	TGTGCCAGCAGCGTAGCTGTAGCTGGGGGTCGGGCTTACAATGAGCAGTTCTTC
-	TRBV30	-	TRBJ2-6	12	CAWSPGANVLTF	TGTGCCTGGAGTCCCGGGGCCAACGTCCTGACTTTC
-	TRBV5-4	-	TRBJ1-1	13	CASSLVGKTEAFF	TGTGCCAGCAGCTTGGTGGGGAAAACTGAAGCTTTCTTT
-	TRBV6-6	-	TRBJ1-1	14	CASSSERVNTEAFF	TGTGCCAGCAGTTCAGAAAGGGTCAACACTGAAGCTTTCTTT
-	TRBV7-2	-	TRBJ2-3	14	CASSRPEGADTQYF	TGTGCCAGCAGCCGCCCGGAGGGGGCAGATACGCAGTATTTT
-	TRBV4-1	-	TRBJ2-1	16	CASSQAGGLSYNEQFF	TGCGCCAGCAGCCAAGCAGGCGGACTTTCCTACAATGAGCAGTTCTTC
-	TRBV5-1	-	TRBJ1-3	12	CASSLVGNTIYF	TGCGCCAGCAGCTTGGTCGGAAACACCATATATTTT
-	TRBV28	-	TRBJ1-2	15	CASSSGATFNYGYTF	TGTGCCAGCAGTTCCGGAGCTACGTTTAACTATGGCTACACCTTC
-	TRBV2	-	TRBJ2-6	13	CARAGFGANVLTF	TGTGCCAGGGCAGGGTTTGGGGCCAACGTCCTGACTTTC
-	TRBV7-2	-	TRBJ1-2	15	CASSSLTQANYGYTF	TGTGCCAGCAGCTCCCTCACTCAGGCTAACTATGGCTACACCTTC
-	TRBV6-6	TRBD1	TRBJ1-4	12	CASSQGAEKLFF	TGTGCCAGCAGTCAGGGGGCTGAAAAACTGTTTTTT
-	TRBV9	-	TRBJ2-7	11	CASSVGYEQYF	TGTGCCAGCAGCGTCGGATACGAGCAGTACTTC
-	TRBV27	-	TRBJ1-6	16	CASSGSNRAYNSPLHF	TGTGCCAGCAGTGGGAGCAACAGGGCGTATAATTCACCCCTCCACTTT
-	TRBV10-3	TRBD2	TRBJ2-2	17	CAITKKGLAANTGELFF	TGTGCCATCACAAAAAAGGGACTAGCAGCGAACACCGGGGAGCTGTTTTTT
-	TRBV4-2	-	TRBJ2-2	16	CASSQDPRTRSGELFF	TGTGCCAGCAGCCAAGACCCCCGAACGAGGTCCGGGGAGCTGTTTTTT
-	TRBV7-9	-	TRBJ1-5	13	CASSLSSNQPQHF	TGTGCCAGCAGCTTAAGTAGCAATCAGCCCCAGCATTTT
once	TRBV28	-	TRBJ1-4	16	CASSFGGAATNEKLFF	TGTGCCAGCAGTTTCGGGGGGGCCGCAACTAATGAAAAACTGTTTTTT
-	TRBV5-6	TRBD2	TRBJ2-7	15	CASSLGTRITYEQYF	TGTGCCAGCAGCTTAGGGACTAGGATTACCTACGAGCAGTACTTC
once	TRBV5-1	-	TRBJ2-7	15	CASSLVRGSGYEQYF	TGCGCCAGCAGCTTGGTTCGGGGTAGCGGCTACGAGCAGTACTTC
-	TRBV11-2	-	TRBJ2-5	11	CASSLLETQYF	TGTGCCAGCAGCCTCTTGGAGACCCAGTACTTC
-	TRBV5-6	-	TRBJ1-1	15	CASTRTTTDSFEAFF	TGTGCCAGCACACGGACGACGACAGATTCCTTTGAAGCTTTCTTT
once	TRBV28	TRBD2	TRBJ2-1	14	CASSFKGLAGEDFF	TGTGCCAGCAGTTTTAAGGGACTAGCGGGAGAAGACTTCTTC
-	TRBV30	TRBD1	TRBJ2-7	12	CAWGQGSHEQYF	TGTGCCTGGGGACAGGGATCCCACGAGCAGTACTTC
-	TRBV18	TRBD1	TRBJ1-4	15	CASSRDSATNEKLFF	TGTGCCAGCTCCCGGGACAGTGCAACTAATGAAAAACTGTTTTTT
once	TRBV6-5	-	TRBJ1-2	13	CASSPTGVSGYTF	TGTGCCAGCAGTCCTACAGGAGTGAGTGGCTACACCTTC
-	TRBV5-4	TRBD2	TRBJ2-2	15	CASSLTSGIGGELFF	TGTGCCAGCAGCTTGACTAGCGGGATCGGCGGGGAGCTGTTTTTT
-	TRBV6-1	-	TRBJ1-6	11	CASSESRERGF	TGTGCCAGCAGTGAATCCAGGGAAAGGGGATTT
-	TRBV7-8	-	TRBJ1-2	16	CASRRFGARRNYGYTF	TGTGCCAGCAGACGGTTTGGCGCCAGACGAAACTATGGCTACACCTTC